This entry concerns a single T cell receptor beta chain. Authors' processing steps: Estimates of nucleated cell counts were drawn from the amplification of reference gene primers. Data came from immunoSEQ multiplex PCR; TCRdb stores just in-frame clones and leaves some out. The D gene and trimming were derived from the DNA, and the V and J assignments and clone size from that table. The profile shows under 200,000 clones, about four fifths of them singletons. The CDR3 is 12 amino acids. Between the trimmed V and J ends, which lost 4 bases and 8 bases, there was a span of 11 bases. Germline V gene data show CDR1 as SEHNR and CDR2 as FQNEAQ (reference sequence). The data were obtained in a study of blood T cell repertoires in COVID-19. Across the whole study: Acute and convalescent COVID-19 specimens originated in the United States, Italy and Spain.

This clonotype was obtained from a man between 65 and 79 years old with active or convalescent COVID-19. The chain carries TRBV7-9 and TRBJ1-2; D ambiguous. Sequenced sample: peripheral blood. Here the CDR3 DNA reads TGTGCCAGCAGCTCCTTTTACGGGGGCTACACCTTC. Its translation: CASSSFYGGYTF.